This T cell receptor (beta chain) was recovered during a study of OX40 agonist ivuxolimab in advanced cancers. Background on the study: Prior therapy, whether anti-PD-1, anti-PD-L1 or anti-CTLA-4, was allowed, and 35% to 40% had some.

The data were produced by immunoSEQ multiplex PCR, yet TCRdb's version contains in-frame clones alone and is incomplete. The sample holds about 110,000 clones, about 91% seen once. The germline V and J ends were trimmed by 3 bases and 0 bases, with 14 bases remaining between them. Germline lookup yields CDR1 MNHEY and CDR2 SMNVEV (reference sequence). This CDR3 spans 16 amino acids. Here the sequenced sample was CD4+ or CD8+ T cells sorted from blood, taken in a trial of the OX40 agonist ivuxolimab. The chain recombines TRBV27 with TRBJ1-1, with D perhaps TRBD1 (5 bases). The TCR sequence derives from an adult with an advanced solid tumor such as melanoma, head and neck, liver or kidney cancer. For the CDR3, the DNA is TGTGCCAGCAGTTTTCAGGGCCCAGGTGTGAACACTGAAGCTTTCTTT. Translation: CASSFQGPGVNTEAFF.